The entry below gives a single T cell receptor (beta chain) sequence along with its context. Its antigen remains unidentified. This CDR3 is built from 16 residues. Germline V lookup: CDR1 KGHDR, CDR2 SFDVKD. The source of the sample is a study of T cells expressing NK-cell markers. Study details: Researchers got TCR beta repertoires out of sorted CD3+CD56+NKG2C+, CD3+CD56+NKG2C- and CD3+CD56-NKG2C+ T cells.

Study outcomes and limitations: Four of the donors also had these clonotypes leading their CD3+CD56-NKG2C+ fraction. It remained uncertain whether the expanded NKG2C+ T cell clones were specific for HCMV antigens.

5'RACE template switching with UMIs produced the TCR beta cDNA. After re-calling the 5' RACE reads, TCRdb lists one entry per CDR3 protein, DNA absent. Its clone listing holds fewer than 400,000 distinct CDR3 sequences. This TCR came from a woman aged 50 to 60 in good health. The J gene is TRBJ2-1, the V gene TRBV24-1; TCRdb's assignment of TRBD2 cannot be checked, as there is no DNA. What was sequenced was blood T cells: a sorted CD56 or NKG2C T cell subset, CD4+ or CD8+ T cells, or bulk PBMC T cells (not recorded which). The CDR3 region is CATSEAGLAERNEQFF.